Presented here are 24 T cell receptor beta chains from one specimen sequenced in a study of identical twins. A single record per CDR3 protein comes from TCRdb applying MiXCR to the 5' RACE reads. The sample consists of roughly 350,000 distinct CDR3 sequences, 9% to 10% of them appearing once. Sequencing was done on a sample of naive T cells sorted from blood. Receptor source: a woman aged 45-65 years in good health.

The table lists this clonotype with many counts. This chain links TRBV4-1 with TRBJ2-3; possible D gene TRBD2, 7 bases. This CDR3 has 16 amino acids. The ends were cut back, 4 bases at V and 3 bases at J, with 17 bases in the middle. The germline V gene encodes CDR1 MGHRA and CDR2 YSYEKL. The CDR3 region has the DNA TGCGCCAGCAGCCGACTTAACGAGGGGGGGACAGATACGCAGTATTTT. Its protein product is CASSRLNEGGTDTQYF.

This clonotype has only a few counts. This chain uses TRBV9 with TRBJ2-7; TRBD2 matches 8 bases. Germline assignment: CDR1 SGDLS and CDR2 YYNGEE. This CDR3 comprises 16 residues. The ends lost 3 bases at V and 0 bases at J; junction bases unmatched: 8. Written as DNA, the CDR3 is TGTGCCAGCAGCGCGGGAGGGACTACCAGCTCCTACGAGCAGTACTTC. It yields the protein CASSAGGTTSSYEQYF.

The sample holds a few counts of this clonotype. The J gene is TRBJ2-7, the V gene TRBV20-1; 8 bases agree with TRBD1. The germline V gene has CDR1 DFQATT and CDR2 SNEGSKA (reference sequence). Trimming took 6 bases from V and 9 from J; bases not matched to a gene: 7. This CDR3 has 11 amino acids. The CDR3 DNA reads as TGCAGTGCCAGGGGGCAGGGTAGGCAGTACTTC. Its protein is CSARGQGRQYF.

The chain carries TRBV7-8 and TRBJ1-2; D is perhaps TRBD1 (6 bases). CDR3 length equals 13 residues. CDR1 and CDR2 (germline): SGHVS, FQNEAQ. V gave up 11 bases and J gave up 8 bases, with 21 bases separating them. The CDR3 spells CAVGGRVVGGYTF. CDR3 nucleotide sequence: TGTGCCGTGGGGGGCAGGGTGGTAGGCGGCTACACCTTC.

Remarks on this clonotype: This may be a read error, as it is one base from a much larger clone. The V call is TRBV5-5, the J call TRBJ1-1; D perhaps matches TRBD1 (5 bases). The CDR3 has 14 residues. CDR1 is SGHKS and CDR2 is YYEKEE in the germline V gene (reference sequence). The CDR3 DNA reads TGTGCCAGCAGCATAGGACACCTGAACACTGACGCTTTCTTT. Its protein product is CASSIGHLNTDAFF.

This chain links TRBV20-1 with TRBJ1-4; unclear D gene. The V end was cut by 6 bases, the J end by 0 bases, with 14 bases between. The germline V gene encodes CDR1 DFQATT and CDR2 SNEGSKA (reference sequence). This CDR3 has 15 residues. The CDR3 loop reads CSARAWGATNEKLFF. In nucleotides, the CDR3 is TGCAGTGCCCGCGCCTGGGGTGCAACTAATGAAAAACTGTTTTTT.

This clonotype was observed many times. This chain uses TRBV12-3 or TRBV12-4 with TRBJ2-1, with TRBD2 matching over 9 bases. The CDR3 length is 15 residues. After removal of 4 bases from V and 5 bases from J, the junction contained 6 bases not matched to a gene. The chain's CDR3 is CASSSVAGGHNEQFF. Written as DNA, the CDR3 is TGTGCCAGCAGTTCCGTCGCGGGAGGGCACAATGAGCAGTTCTTC.

This clonotype was observed at least ten times. The rearrangement links TRBV5-1 to TRBJ1-6, with no clear D. V lost 2 bases to trimming and J lost 9 bases, with 9 bases between them. The CDR3 loop spans 13 amino acids. Germline V gives CDR1 SGHRS, CDR2 YFSETQ. The CDR3: CASSLEGGSPLHF. CDR3 in DNA: TGCGCCAGCAGCTTAGAGGGAGGTTCACCCCTCCACTTT.

This clonotype was detected only a few times. The rearrangement joins TRBV10-2 to TRBJ2-5; 13 nucleotides line up with TRBD2. CDR1 and CDR2 (germline): WSHSY, SAAADI. The trim removed 3 bases at V and 7 bases at J, leaving 5 bases unmatched. The CDR3 is 15 amino acids. CDR3 in DNA: TGCGCCAGCAGTGAAGGGACTAGCGGGGTCGGGACCCAGTACTTC. Amino acids: CASSEGTSGVGTQYF.

This clonotype was observed a handful of times. The chain uses TRBV20-1 and TRBJ2-3; possible D gene TRBD2, 6 bases. Between the trimmed V and J ends, which lost 3 bases and 0 bases, there was a span of 13 bases. The germline gives CDR1 DFQATT, CDR2 SNEGSKA (reference sequence). This CDR3 spans 15 amino acids. The DNA for the CDR3 is TGCAGTGCTAGCGCCCGGGACTTTAGCACAGATACGCAGTATTTT. It codes for CSASARDFSTDTQYF.

This clonotype was counted between two and nine times. The V and J genes are TRBV7-8 and TRBJ2-7; D might be TRBD1 (5 bases). CDR1 is SGHVS and CDR2 is FQNEAQ in the germline V gene. V lost 1 base and J 4 bases, leaving 17 bases between the germline ends. The CDR3 covers 16 residues. The CDR3 region has the DNA TGTGCCAGCAGCTTAGGCAGGGCGCGCACTGTGTACGAGCAGTACGTC. The encoded protein is CASSLGRARTVYEQYV.

This sequence joins TRBV6-5 and TRBJ2-7, with 8 bases identical to TRBD1. Unmatched junction bases numbered 7, after V lost 4 bases and J lost 5 bases. CDR1 is MNHEY and CDR2 is SVGAGI in the germline V gene. The CDR3 contains 14 residues. The CDR3 sequence: CASSFSDRGDEQYV. CDR3 in DNA: TGTGCCAGCAGTTTTTCCGACAGGGGAGACGAGCAGTACGTC.

The sample holds a few counts of this clonotype. This chain connects TRBV4-2 to TRBJ2-1; 13 bases align to TRBD2. CDR3 size: 16 residues. Germline assignment: CDR1 LGHNA and CDR2 YNFKEQ. With V trimmed by 6 bases and J by 5 bases, 7 bases remained unmatched. CDR3 DNA: TGTGCCAGCAGTCTCGGGACTAGCGGGAAAAACAATGAGCAGTTCTTC. This gives the protein CASSLGTSGKNNEQFF.

The chain has TRBV24-1 and TRBJ2-4, with D perhaps being TRBD1 or TRBD2 (7 bases each). With 9 bases removed from V and 1 base from J, the gap between germline ends came to 18 bases. CDR1 and CDR2 from the germline V gene are KGHDR and SFDVKD. CDR3 size: 16 residues. CDR3 sequence: CATPGRGQLAKNIQYF. CDR3 DNA: TGTGCCACCCCTGGGAGGGGGCAGTTGGCCAAAAACATTCAGTACTTC.

This clonotype was observed at least ten times. The V gene is TRBV29-1, the J gene TRBJ1-1; 10 bases fit TRBD1. Trimming cost V 7 bases and J 5 bases; bases outside gene matches: 7. CDR3 size: 13 residues. Looked up from germline, CDR1 is SQVTM and CDR2 is ANQGSEA. CDR3 bases: TGCAGCGCCCGGACAGGGGGAGTGACTGAAGCTTTCTTT. It yields the protein CSARTGGVTEAFF.

This clonotype has just a few counts. This chain uses TRBV28 with TRBJ2-7; D gene uncertain. Germline assignment: CDR1 MDHEN and CDR2 SYDVKM. The V and J ends lost 6 bases and 2 bases respectively, with 5 bases between them. This CDR3 has 11 amino acids. The CDR3 loop reads CASSAAYEQYV. Here the CDR3 DNA reads TGTGCCAGCAGCGCGGCCTACGAGCAGTACGTC.

The gene calls are TRBV20-1 and TRBJ1-1; perhaps TRBD1 as D (6 bases). Germline-derived CDR1 and CDR2 are DFQATT and SNEGSKA (reference sequence). The germline V and J ends were trimmed by 6 bases and 1 base, with 9 bases remaining between them. CDR3 size: 12 residues. The CDR3 protein is CSAPQGNTEAFF. In DNA form, the CDR3 reads TGCAGTGCCCCACAGGGGAACACTGAAGCTTTCTTT.

The chain is built from TRBV9 and TRBJ2-3, with a tentative D call TRBD1 (6 bases). Germline V gene sequence: CDR1 SGDLS, CDR2 YYNGEE. The CDR3 runs to 15 residues. With 0 bases removed from V and 2 bases from J, the gap between germline ends came to 10 bases. CDR3 region: CASSVVQGITDTQYF. CDR3 DNA: TGTGCCAGCAGCGTAGTACAGGGTATCACAGATACGCAGTATTTT.

There are a few counts of this clonotype. This sequence joins TRBV29-1 and TRBJ2-5; TRBD2 is a possible D gene (6 bases). This CDR3 comprises 12 residues. Germline V gene lookup returns CDR1 SQVTM and CDR2 ANQGSEA. Trimming stripped 7 bases from V and 4 bases from J, with 13 bases between. The CDR3, as DNA: TGCAGCGCAATGGAGGGGCGAGAGACCCAGTACTTC. Amino acid sequence: CSAMEGRETQYF. Together with reference TRBV29-1 and TRBJ2-5, the CDR3 gives the full variable domain: SAVISQKPSRDICQRGTSLTIQCQVDSQVTMMFWYRQQPGQSLTLIATANQGSEATYESGFVIDKFPISRPNLTFSTLTVSNMSPEDSSIYLCSAMEGRETQYFGPGTRLLVL.

The chain is built from TRBV29-1 and TRBJ2-1, with 8 bases aligning to TRBD2. The CDR3 is 16 residues long. Germline CDR1 SQVTM, CDR2 ANQGSEA. The V and J ends lost 5 bases and 2 bases, in that order; junction bases with no gene match: 11. CDR3 in DNA: TGCAGCGTTCGTACGAGCGGGAGTCGGGCCTACAATGAGCAGTTCTTC. It encodes CSVRTSGSRAYNEQFF.

This clonotype was counted only a few times. The V gene is TRBV20-1, the J gene TRBJ2-5; the D is unclear. Germline assignment: CDR1 DFQATT and CDR2 SNEGSKA (reference sequence). Trimming pared 3 bases from V and 0 bases from J, leaving 5 bases between. This CDR3 comprises 12 residues. The CDR3 region is CSARQYQETQYF. CDR3 bases: TGCAGTGCTAGGCAGTACCAAGAGACCCAGTACTTC.

The chain has TRBV5-1 and TRBJ2-3; 8 bases align to TRBD1. The CDR3 consists of 11 residues. Germline V gives CDR1 SGHRS, CDR2 YFSETQ. After removal of 4 bases from V and 11 bases from J, the junction contained 3 bases not matched to a gene. CDR3 sequence reads: CASSGQGRQYF. The DNA of the CDR3 is TGCGCCAGCAGCGGACAGGGACGGCAGTATTTT.

This sequence joins TRBV27 and TRBJ2-6, with D tentatively TRBD2 (6 bases). The CDR3 length is 17 residues. Trimming took 6 bases from V and 2 from J, leaving 17 bases between them. From germline, CDR1 is MNHEY and CDR2 SMNVEV (reference sequence). The CDR3 loop reads CASRGRGGKPGANVLTF. CDR3 nucleotides: TGTGCCAGCAGAGGGAGAGGAGGGAAGCCTGGGGCCAACGTCCTGACTTTC.

The J gene is TRBJ2-7, the V gene TRBV2; a possible D gene is TRBD2 (6 bases). V lost 8 bases to trimming and J lost 0 bases, with 14 bases between them. This CDR3 has 14 amino acids. Germline V lookup: CDR1 SNHLY, CDR2 FYNNEI. CDR3 DNA sequence: TGTGCCAGCGTTAGGTCGGGAGACTCCTACGAGCAGTACGTC. Its protein product is CASVRSGDSYEQYV.